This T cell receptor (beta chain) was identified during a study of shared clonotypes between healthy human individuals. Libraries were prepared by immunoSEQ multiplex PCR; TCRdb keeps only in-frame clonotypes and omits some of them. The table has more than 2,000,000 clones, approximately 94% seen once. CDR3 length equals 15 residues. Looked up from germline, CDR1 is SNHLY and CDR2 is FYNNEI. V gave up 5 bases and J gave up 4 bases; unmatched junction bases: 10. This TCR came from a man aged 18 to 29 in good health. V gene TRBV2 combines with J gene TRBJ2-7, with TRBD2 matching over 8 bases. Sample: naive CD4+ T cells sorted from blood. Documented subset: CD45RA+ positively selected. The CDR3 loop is CASSRPLGTSYEQYF. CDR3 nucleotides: TGTGCCAGCAGTAGGCCCCTTGGGACTAGTTACGAGCAGTACTTC. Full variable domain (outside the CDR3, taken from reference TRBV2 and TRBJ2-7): EPEVTQTPSHQVTQMGQEVILRCVPISNHLYFYWYRQILGQKVEFLVSFYNNEISEKSEIFDDQFSVERPDGSNFTLKIRSTKLEDSAMYFCASSRPLGTSYEQYFGPGTRLTVT.